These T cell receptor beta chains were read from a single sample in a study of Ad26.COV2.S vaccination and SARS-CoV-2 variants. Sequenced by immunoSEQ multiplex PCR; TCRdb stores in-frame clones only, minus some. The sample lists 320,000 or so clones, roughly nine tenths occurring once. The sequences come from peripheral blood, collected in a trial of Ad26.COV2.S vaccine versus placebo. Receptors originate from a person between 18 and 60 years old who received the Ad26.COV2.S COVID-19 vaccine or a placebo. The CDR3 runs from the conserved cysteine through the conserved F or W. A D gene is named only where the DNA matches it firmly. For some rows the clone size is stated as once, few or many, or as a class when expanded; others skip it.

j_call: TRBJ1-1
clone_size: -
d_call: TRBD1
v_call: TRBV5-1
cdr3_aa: CASSLDRTGVLTEAFF
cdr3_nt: TGCGCCAGCAGCTTGGACCGGACAGGGGTTCTCACTGAAGCTTTCTTT

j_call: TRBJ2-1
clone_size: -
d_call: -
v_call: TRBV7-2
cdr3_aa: CASTLLVEQFF
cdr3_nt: TGTGCCAGCACCTTGCTGGTTGAGCAGTTCTTC

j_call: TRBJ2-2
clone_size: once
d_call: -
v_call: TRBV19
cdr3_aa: CASSMGTANTGELFF
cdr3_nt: TGTGCCAGTAGTATGGGGACGGCGAACACCGGGGAGCTGTTTTTT

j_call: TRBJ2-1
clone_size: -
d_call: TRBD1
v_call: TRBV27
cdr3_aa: CASSLSQGAGNEQFF
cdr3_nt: TGTGCCAGCAGTTTATCGCAGGGGGCAGGGAATGAGCAGTTCTTC

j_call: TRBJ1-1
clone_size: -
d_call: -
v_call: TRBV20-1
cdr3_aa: CSAQRAEAFF
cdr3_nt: TGCAGTGCTCAAAGGGCCGAAGCTTTCTTT

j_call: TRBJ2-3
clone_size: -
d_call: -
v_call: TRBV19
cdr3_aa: CASSNRGADTDTQYF
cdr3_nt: TGTGCCAGTAGTAACAGAGGGGCCGACACAGATACGCAGTATTTT

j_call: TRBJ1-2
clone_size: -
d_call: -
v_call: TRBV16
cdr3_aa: CASSQYRAYGYTF
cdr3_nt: TGTGCCAGCAGCCAATACCGAGCCTATGGCTACACCTTC

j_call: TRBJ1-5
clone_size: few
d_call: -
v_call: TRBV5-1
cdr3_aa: CASSLEGGAHQPQHF
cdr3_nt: TGCGCCAGCAGCTTAGAAGGAGGCGCCCATCAGCCCCAGCATTTT

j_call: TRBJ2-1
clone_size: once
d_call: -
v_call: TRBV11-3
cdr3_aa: CASSLGAGLYNEQFF
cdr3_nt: TGTGCCAGCAGCTTAGGTGCGGGCCTCTACAATGAGCAGTTCTTC

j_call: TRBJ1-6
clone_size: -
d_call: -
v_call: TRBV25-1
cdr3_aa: CASSESNYSPLHF
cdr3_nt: TGTGCCAGCAGTGAAAGTAACTATTCACCCCTCCACTTT

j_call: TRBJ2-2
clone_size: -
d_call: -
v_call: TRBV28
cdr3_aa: CASSRSGTSTGELFF
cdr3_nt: TGTGCCAGCAGTCGTTCAGGGACGAGCACCGGGGAGCTGTTTTTT

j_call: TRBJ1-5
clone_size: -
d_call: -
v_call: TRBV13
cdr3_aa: CASSASNQPQHF
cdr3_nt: TGTGCCAGCAGCGCATCCAATCAGCCCCAGCATTTT

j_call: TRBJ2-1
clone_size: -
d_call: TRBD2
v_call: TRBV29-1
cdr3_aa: CSVEWLAGGGDNEQFF
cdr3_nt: TGCAGCGTTGAATGGCTAGCGGGAGGAGGGGACAATGAGCAGTTCTTC

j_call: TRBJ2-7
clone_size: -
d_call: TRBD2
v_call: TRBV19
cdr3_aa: CASRVSGSSYEQYF
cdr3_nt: TGTGCCAGTAGGGTAAGCGGGAGCTCCTACGAGCAGTACTTC

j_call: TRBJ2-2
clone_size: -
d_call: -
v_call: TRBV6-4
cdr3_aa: CASSDSSWGAGELFF
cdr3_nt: TGTGCCAGCAGTGACTCCTCCTGGGGAGCCGGGGAGCTGTTTTTT

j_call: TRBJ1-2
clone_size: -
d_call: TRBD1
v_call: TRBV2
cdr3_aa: CASSDPGQIYGYTF
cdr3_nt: TGTGCCAGCAGTGACCCGGGACAGATCTATGGCTACACCTTC

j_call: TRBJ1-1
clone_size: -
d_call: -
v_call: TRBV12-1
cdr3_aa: CASSGQSAEAFF
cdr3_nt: TGTGCCAGCAGCGGACAGTCGGCTGAAGCTTTCTTT